A selection of T cell receptor beta chains follows, all from one sample in a study of identical twins. TCRdb reprocessed the 5' RACE reads with MiXCR, giving one entry per CDR3 protein. The table has nearly 250,000 distinct CDR3 sequences, 7% seen once. These data also formed part of another study, on yellow fever vaccine responses in identical twins.

Material for sequencing was memory (CD45RO+) T cells sorted from blood. Source of these receptors: a woman younger than 30 in good health. CDR3s include the opening cysteine and the closing phenylalanine or tryptophan. Fields, in order: V gene, J gene, CDR3 protein.

V gene: TRBV25-1
J gene: TRBJ2-1
CDR3 protein: CASSESLAGRNEQFF

V gene: TRBV20-1
J gene: TRBJ2-1
CDR3 protein: CSARDRRGHNEQFF

V gene: TRBV3-1
J gene: TRBJ2-3
CDR3 protein: CASSQEGFGQITDTQYF

V gene: TRBV5-1
J gene: TRBJ2-3
CDR3 protein: CASSWGQPLRTDTQYF

V gene: TRBV10-2
J gene: TRBJ1-2
CDR3 protein: CASSPQGTPNYGYTF

V gene: TRBV3-1
J gene: TRBJ2-3
CDR3 protein: CASCQDLIAGVTDTQYF

V gene: TRBV20-1
J gene: TRBJ1-4
CDR3 protein: CSARDPRPVAGTHEKLFF

V gene: TRBV6-2/TRBV6-3
J gene: TRBJ2-5
CDR3 protein: CASSLRRWGGAEETQYF

V gene: TRBV6-4
J gene: TRBJ2-1
CDR3 protein: CASSEEHGISYNEQFF

V gene: TRBV27
J gene: TRBJ1-1
CDR3 protein: CASSFTHNTEAFF